These T cell receptor beta chains were read from a single sample in a study of OX40 agonist ivuxolimab in advanced cancers. Libraries were prepared by immunoSEQ multiplex PCR; TCRdb keeps only in-frame clonotypes and omits some of them. The table lists approximately 70,000 clones, roughly 93% of them singletons. Sequencing was performed on CD4+ or CD8+ T cells sorted from blood, taken in a trial of the OX40 agonist ivuxolimab. The source is an adult with an advanced solid tumor such as melanoma, head and neck, liver or kidney cancer. Both conserved end residues are part of each CDR3.

TRBJ2-1,TRBV2,CASSDRYNEQFF
TRBJ2-1,TRBV9,CASSPTTGDNEQFF
TRBJ2-1,TRBV27,CASTPGTGVYNEQFF
TRBJ1-1,TRBV4-3,CASSQSVGDTEAFF
TRBJ2-1,TRBV28,CASSPFRSSYNEQFF
TRBJ1-5,TRBV30,CAWSEIRGDQPQHF
TRBJ2-2,TRBV27,CASSYATDTGELFF
TRBJ2-7,TRBV5-8,CASSPDGGGAYEQYF
TRBJ1-3,TRBV19,CASSIGVTSGNTIYF
TRBJ1-1,TRBV27,CASRRQGLNTEAFF
TRBJ1-4,TRBV5-6,CASSPRSRITTNEKLFF
TRBJ1-2,TRBV10-2,CASSDRGYGYTF
TRBJ2-1,TRBV18,CASSPPETGAYNEQFF
TRBJ1-2,TRBV4-3,CASSQDSGVAYGYTF
TRBJ2-3,TRBV28,CASSFEAEPTDTQYF
TRBJ2-7,TRBV12-5,CASGGFPNENPYEQYF
TRBJ2-7,TRBV27,CASSWGQGVPYEQYF
TRBJ2-1,TRBV19,CASSMGGLAGREQFF
TRBJ2-7,TRBV10-3,CAIKEGEGALSYEQYF
TRBJ1-2,TRBV28,CASSHSLAGGYTF
TRBJ2-7,TRBV15,CATSSGQGPLDEQYF
TRBJ1-5,TRBV28,CASSPKTDQPQHF
TRBJ2-7,TRBV9,CASSVNSGGYEQYF
TRBJ2-1,TRBV6-5,CASSPLGNEQFF
TRBJ2-6,TRBV7-9,CASSPRGASGANVLTF
TRBJ2-1,TRBV9,CASSVAVGEQKEQFF
TRBJ2-5,TRBV9,CASSVGGGEQETQYF
TRBJ2-7,TRBV19,CASSIGQGFYEQYF
TRBJ1-4,TRBV28,CASNPLRGANEKLFF
TRBJ1-1,TRBV5-1,CASSLRDMNTEAFF
TRBJ1-2,TRBV29-1,CSVQTGELGYTF
TRBJ2-1,TRBV10-3,CAISPRADSSYNEQFF
TRBJ2-7,TRBV6-5,CASSYGILAEQYF
TRBJ2-1,TRBV5-1,CASSLVPREDPREQFF
TRBJ1-1,TRBV7-6,CASSFSDSYEAFF
TRBJ1-5,TRBV30,CAWSVGSNQPQHF
TRBJ2-3,TRBV7-7,CASSPGETRTDTQYF